These 16 T cell receptor beta chains came from one sample sequenced in a study of blood T cell repertoires in COVID-19. Sequenced by immunoSEQ multiplex PCR; TCRdb stores in-frame clones only, minus some. The sample has some 120,000 clones, 70% to 85% seen once. The sample comprised peripheral blood. The receptors originated from a man aged 70-80 years with active or convalescent COVID-19.

The chain recombines TRBV2 with TRBJ2-6; 12 bases map to TRBD2. The germline gives CDR1 SNHLY, CDR2 FYNNEI. The CDR3 extends over 18 amino acids. V was clipped by 6 bases and J by 3 bases; unmatched bases: 9. CDR3 bases: TGTGCCAGCAGCTTTACTAGCGGGAGGAGCGGTGGGGCCAACGTCCTGACTTTC. Translating gives CASSFTSGRSGGANVLTF.

This clone was observed a handful of times. This chain connects TRBV18 to TRBJ1-5; the match to TRBD1 covers 9 bases. The CDR3 is made up of 15 amino acids. With V trimmed by 6 bases and J by 11 bases, 14 bases remained unmatched. Germline-derived CDR1 and CDR2 are KGHSH and LQKENI. This chain's CDR3 is CASSEETGGVRAQHF. CDR3 DNA: TGTGCCAGCTCTGAGGAGACAGGGGGGGTGAGAGCCCAGCATTTT.

The rearrangement links TRBV13 to TRBJ1-2, with D hard to call. Germline V gives CDR1 PRHDT, CDR2 FYEKMQ (reference sequence). The CDR3 has 17 residues. Deletions cut 0 bases from V and 0 bases from J, with 14 bases between. The CDR3 bases are TGTGCCAGCAGCTTAGGGGTCCCTGGGCTGTCTAACTATGGCTACACCTTC. It specifies CASSLGVPGLSNYGYTF.

CDR3 residues: CASSITGGVPDEQYF. The CDR3 nucleotides read TGTGCCAGCAGCATAACAGGGGGTGTCCCTGACGAGCAGTACTTC. The chain is built from TRBV3-1 (or the pseudogene TRBV3-2) and TRBJ2-7, with TRBD1 identical over 8 bases. Germline V gene sequence: CDR1 LGHDT, CDR2 YNNKEL (reference sequence). This CDR3 contains 15 residues. V lost 5 bases and J lost 5; bases outside the gene matches: 11.

The chain carries TRBV5-4 and TRBJ1-2, with 7 positions matching TRBD1. The CDR3 totals 12 residues. The junction had 9 bases not matched to a gene; V was cut back by 4 bases and J by 12 bases. Germline loops: CDR1 SGHNT, CDR2 YYREEE (reference sequence). This chain's CDR3 is CASSQGQSVDTF. The CDR3 coding sequence is TGTGCCAGCAGCCAGGGACAGTCGGTGGACACCTTC.

The V call is TRBV6-1, the J call TRBJ1-6, with 9 bases that match TRBD1. V trimming: 3 bases; J trimming: 9 bases; junction bases outside the gene matches: 6. CDR1 and CDR2 (germline): MNHNS, SASEGT. This CDR3 comprises 15 residues. CDR3 residues: CASSEAGQGTSPLHF. In nucleotides, the CDR3 is TGTGCCAGCAGTGAGGCAGGACAGGGGACTTCACCCCTCCACTTT.

V is TRBV10-3 and J is TRBJ1-6; D is possibly TRBD1 (5 bases). The germline V gene encodes CDR1 ENHRY and CDR2 SYGVKD. CDR3 length: 14 residues. Between the trimmed V and J ends, which lost 3 bases and 6 bases, there was a span of 9 bases. CDR3 DNA: TGTGCCATCAGTGACAGGGAGGGTAATTCACCCCTCCACTTT. Translating gives CAISDREGNSPLHF.

The chain links TRBV3-1 (or the pseudogene TRBV3-2) to TRBJ2-6, with 8 bases aligning to TRBD1. CDR1 is LGHDT, CDR2 YNNKEL, per germline (reference sequence). The CDR3 covers 15 residues. The V segment lost 4 bases and the J segment 3 bases; nucleotides outside the gene matches: 2. As DNA, the CDR3 is TGTGCCAGCAGCCCCGGGACAGGTGGGGCCAACGTCCTGACTTTC. This sequence encodes CASSPGTGGANVLTF.

DNA for the CDR3: TGTGCCAGCAGCCAATCGGTCGGGTATGGCGCTGAAGCTTTCTTT. Its protein is CASSQSVGYGAEAFF. The chain carries TRBV16 and TRBJ1-1, with D unresolved. The ends were cut back, 0 bases at V and 6 bases at J, with 14 bases in the middle. CDR3 size: 15 residues. CDR1 KGHSY and CDR2 FQNENV come from the germline V gene.

V and J are TRBV21-1 and TRBJ2-7; the table gives TRBD1 as D, unverified against the DNA. TRBV21-1 is a pseudogene. This CDR3 comprises 13 residues. The CDR3 bases are TGTGCCAGCAGCAACAGGGGCCCCTACGAGCAGTACTTC. This translates into CASSNRGPYEQYF.

This chain links TRBV19 with TRBJ1-1; TRBD1 matches 8 bases. Germline CDR1 is LNHDA and CDR2 is SQIVND (reference sequence). Trimming cost V 2 bases and J 7 bases; bases outside gene matches: 3. The CDR3 runs 13 residues. CDR3 loop: CASSIRDRSEAFF. As DNA, the CDR3 is TGTGCCAGTAGTATAAGGGACAGGAGTGAAGCTTTCTTT.

The V and J genes are TRBV18 and TRBJ2-2, with 12 nucleotides matching TRBD2. CDR1 KGHSH and CDR2 LQKENI come from the germline V gene. V was pared by 3 bases and J by 5 bases, with 7 bases of the junction left unmatched. The CDR3 has 17 residues. CDR3 in amino acids: CASSPIQLAGGTGELFF. Here the CDR3 DNA reads TGTGCCAGCTCACCCATTCAACTAGCGGGAGGAACCGGGGAGCTGTTTTTT.

The chain combines TRBV5-4 with TRBJ1-1; D is possibly TRBD1 (5 bases). Germline V lookup: CDR1 SGHNT, CDR2 YYREEE (reference sequence). Between the trimmed V and J ends, which lost 4 bases and 1 base, there was a span of 11 bases. The CDR3 is 14 amino acids. The CDR3 DNA reads as TGTGCCAGCAGCCCGGCGGGGGAGAACACTGAAGCTTTCTTT. Protein sequence: CASSPAGENTEAFF.

The chain carries TRBV2 and TRBJ2-6; unclear D gene. Germline V gene data show CDR1 as SNHLY and CDR2 as FYNNEI. CDR3 length: 16 amino acids. V lost 3 bases and J lost 0, with 9 bases in between. CDR3 sequence reads: CASSEGRNSGANVLTF. The CDR3 DNA follows: TGTGCCAGCAGTGAGGGCCGGAACTCTGGGGCCAACGTCCTGACTTTC.

This chain joins TRBV10-3 and TRBJ1-2; no definite D call. Trimming removed 5 bases from V and 2 bases from J, with 12 bases in between. CDR1 is ENHRY, CDR2 SYGVKD, per germline. The CDR3 totals 14 residues. CDR3 sequence: CAISYRPGNYGYTF. Written as DNA, the CDR3 is TGTGCCATCAGTTACCGCCCCGGGAACTATGGCTACACCTTC.

This clone was recorded a few times. V gene TRBV14 combines with J gene TRBJ2-7, with 7 bases matching TRBD2. The CDR3 runs to 14 residues. With 4 bases clipped from V and 4 bases from J, the junction kept 7 bases outside the gene matches. Germline lookup yields CDR1 SGHDN and CDR2 FVKESK. The CDR3 DNA reads as TGTGCCAGCAGCCCCGGACTAGGAGAATACGAGCAGTACTTC. It yields the protein CASSPGLGEYEQYF.